The clone carrying this TCR beta chain was detected only a few times. As yet, its antigen is unknown. The authors ran a second PCR of roughly 6 to 11 cycles using a sample-barcoded 5' primer and a J-beta primer mix. TCRdb re-analysed the 5' RACE reads in MiXCR, keeping a single row per CDR3 protein. The table lists hundreds of thousands of distinct CDR3 sequences, approximately 22% of them singletons, with about 20% in the top ten. This entry belongs to a study of blood T cells in healthy people across ages. Study-level findings and limits: Percentage of naive T cells showed a strong correlation with TCR beta diversity.

Looked up from germline, CDR1 is MNHNY and CDR2 is SVGAGI (reference sequence). V dropped 0 bases and J dropped 6; count of bases not matched to a gene: 4. This CDR3 region has 15 residues. The sample providers were healthy Caucasian people from Russia, aged roughly 6 to 100. Donors gave about 9.3 milliliters of peripheral blood apiece. The rearrangement uses TRBV6-6 and TRBJ2-3, with 9 bases identical to TRBD1. The sequence was collected from a man between 70 and 80 years old in good health. The sequencing sample was made of blood. The CDR3 spells CASSYSGQGWDTQYF. CDR3 DNA sequence: TGTGCCAGCAGTTACTCGGGACAGGGATGGGATACGCAGTATTTT.